What follows is one T cell receptor (beta chain) and its context. The sample is drawn from a study of blood T cell repertoires in COVID-19. About the study: Both acute and convalescent COVID-19 samples were obtained from the United States, Italy and Spain. Sample material is recorded as cDNA or gDNA derived from T cells, B-cell-depleted T cells, or PBMCs.

Trimming cost V 8 bases and J 5 bases, with 13 bases left between them. The CDR3 consists of 12 residues. In the original analysis: How many nucleated cells were present was estimated from reference gene primer amplification. The repertoire was sequenced with immunoSEQ multiplex PCR; TCRdb's copy has only in-frame clones and lacks some. V and J calls and clone size are as listed in that table; D and trimming were resolved from the DNA. The sample yields approximately 160,000 clones, around 80% seen once. The clonotype was recovered from a woman older than 75 with acute or convalescent COVID-19. Sequenced input: peripheral blood. The chain carries TRBV12-3 or TRBV12-4 and TRBJ2-7; the D gene is possibly TRBD2 (5 bases). The CDR3 nucleotides are TGTGCCAGCCGGGAACTAGGTAACGAGCAGTACTTC. Residues: CASRELGNEQYF.